This T cell receptor beta chain is drawn from a study of blood T cell repertoires in COVID-19. Looking at the study overall: Italy, Spain and the United States were the sources of the convalescent and acute COVID-19 samples. The analysed material was cDNA or gDNA that came from T cells, B-cell-depleted T cells, or PBMCs.

The Seattle site enrolled patients during active infection and followed them longitudinally. In the authors' methods: Amplification of reference gene primers provided the estimated nucleated cell counts. Sequencing was performed with immunoSEQ multiplex PCR; in TCRdb, only in-frame clones are kept and a portion is missing. V, J and clone size are taken as reported in that table, and D and trimming were inferred from the DNA itself. The repertoire holds a few hundred thousand clones, with around 92% as singletons. The CDR3 runs to 14 residues. Germline V CDR1 and CDR2: MGHDK, SYGVNS. Trimming stripped 6 bases from V and 3 bases from J, with 14 bases between.

This TCR came from a woman in her 30s with COVID-19, enrolled during active disease. This sequence joins TRBV25-1 and TRBJ1-2, with D perhaps TRBD1 (5 bases). The sequenced sample consisted of peripheral blood. The CDR3 DNA sequence: TGTGCCAGCAGCGGGGGGGTCGCGGACTATGGCTACACCTTC. Translating it yields CASSGGVADYGYTF.